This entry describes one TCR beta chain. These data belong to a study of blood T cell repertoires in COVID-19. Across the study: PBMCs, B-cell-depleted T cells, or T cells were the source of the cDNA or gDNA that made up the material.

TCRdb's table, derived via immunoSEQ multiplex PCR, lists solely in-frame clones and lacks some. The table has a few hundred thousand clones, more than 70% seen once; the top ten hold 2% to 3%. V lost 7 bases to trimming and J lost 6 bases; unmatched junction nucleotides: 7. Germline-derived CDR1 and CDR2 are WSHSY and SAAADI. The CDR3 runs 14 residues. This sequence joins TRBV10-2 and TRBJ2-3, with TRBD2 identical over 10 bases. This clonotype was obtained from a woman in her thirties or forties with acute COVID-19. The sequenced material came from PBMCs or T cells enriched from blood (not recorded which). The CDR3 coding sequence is TGCGCCAGCAAACTAGCGGGAAATTCGGATACGCAGTATTTT. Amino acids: CASKLAGNSDTQYF.